A selection of T cell receptor beta chains follows, all from one sample in a study of T-cell memory formation after mild COVID-19. TCRdb re-called the 5' RACE reads with MiXCR, one entry per CDR3 protein. The sample lists about 160,000 distinct CDR3 sequences; roughly 31% were seen once. Sequencing was done on a sample of PBMCs or a T cell subset sorted from them (not recorded which). Receptors originate from an adult woman who had mild COVID-19 (a few samples of this study predate the infection). Cell type and time point are not known. Each CDR3 is given with its conserved first and last residue. The order of the fields is V gene, clone size, D gene, J gene, CDR3 DNA, CDR3 protein. The D gene is left open where the match is weak. Size tells how often a clone was seen (once, few, many) or the class of an expanded clone, and some rows leave it out.

TRBV6-5,.,.,TRBJ1-1,TGTGCCAGCAGTCGCCTCCGCAGGGAAACTGAAGCTTTCTTT,CASSRLRRETEAFF
TRBV7-2,medium-sized,.,TRBJ2-7,TGTGCCAGCAGCTTAGTTGGGGGCGTCTACGAGCAGTACTTC,CASSLVGGVYEQYF
TRBV7-9,.,TRBD1,TRBJ1-1,TGTGCCAGCAGCTTAGCGGGGACAGGGGGCTACACTGAAGCTTTCTTT,CASSLAGTGGYTEAFF
TRBV6-1,.,.,TRBJ1-1,TGTGCCAGCAGTGCCGGGGGATTCGGTGAAGCTTTCTTT,CASSAGGFGEAFF
TRBV20-1,few,.,TRBJ1-1,TGCAGTGCCGGCCGGGGACAAATGAACACTGAAGCTTTCTTT,CSAGRGQMNTEAFF
TRBV11-3,.,.,TRBJ1-5,TGTGCCAGCAGTCCGGACGGGAATCAGCCCCAGCATTTT,CASSPDGNQPQHF
TRBV27,few,.,TRBJ2-7,TGTGCCAGCCGTCCAAGCGCGGGACCGTACGAGCAGTACTTC,CASRPSAGPYEQYF
TRBV12-3/TRBV12-4,.,TRBD2,TRBJ2-2,TGTGCCAGCAGCCCTCCGGGACTAGCGGGGGGGCTTGTAACCGGGGAGCTGTTTTTT,CASSPPGLAGGLVTGELFF
TRBV4-3,.,TRBD2,TRBJ2-1,TGCGCCAGCAGCTCAAGACGTACGGGAGGGGCCGTTGAGCAGTTCTTC,CASSSRRTGGAVEQFF
TRBV27,.,TRBD1,TRBJ2-7,TGTGCCAGCAGTGACCGGGACAGGGTCTTCGACGAGCAGTACTTC,CASSDRDRVFDEQYF
TRBV20-1,.,.,TRBJ2-1,TGCAGTGCTAGACGGACATGGAATGAGCAGTTCTTC,CSARRTWNEQFF
TRBV7-9,.,.,TRBJ2-3,TGTGCCAGCAGCTCATACGGCGATACGCAGTATTTT,CASSSYGDTQYF
TRBV7-9,.,TRBD2,TRBJ2-1,TGTGCCAGCAGCTTAGTGGTAGCGGGAGCAAATGAGCAGTTCTTC,CASSLVVAGANEQFF
TRBV6-2/TRBV6-3,few,.,TRBJ2-5,TGTGCCAGCAGTTCAATCAGGAGGGCAGAGACCCAGTACTTC,CASSSIRRAETQYF
TRBV2,.,.,TRBJ2-5,TGTGCCAGCAGGGGAGATAGCCAAGAGACCCAGTACTTC,CASRGDSQETQYF
TRBV30,.,.,TRBJ2-3,TGTGCCTGGAGTAGAGGTGTGCCAGATACGCAGTATTTT,CAWSRGVPDTQYF
TRBV20-1,many,.,TRBJ1-4,TGCAGTGCTAGATTCGCTAATGAAAAACTGTTTTTT,CSARFANEKLFF
TRBV7-2,.,.,TRBJ2-3,TGTGCCAGCAGTCGGGACGCAGGGGCTGTAGTGGATACGCAGTATTTT,CASSRDAGAVVDTQYF
TRBV2,.,.,TRBJ2-1,TGTGCCAGCAGCCAGGGTGCTGAGCAGTTCTTC,CASSQGAEQFF
TRBV6-2/TRBV6-3,few,.,TRBJ2-4,TGTGCCAGCCCGCCCATCAAAACGCAGTACTTC,CASPPIKTQYF
TRBV25-1,.,.,TRBJ2-7,TGTGCCAGCAGTGGGCGCTTAAACCACGAGCAGTACTTC,CASSGRLNHEQYF
TRBV5-1,many,.,TRBJ2-5,TGCGCCAGCAGCGAAATTCCGGGAGAGGGAAAGACCCAGTACTTC,CASSEIPGEGKTQYF
TRBV2,few,.,TRBJ1-6,TGTGCCAGCAGTGAAGGCGGCTATTCACCCCTCCACTTT,CASSEGGYSPLHF
TRBV18,.,.,TRBJ2-7,TGTGCCAGCTCGCCTAGACAGACAACTTCCTACGAGCAGTACTTC,CASSPRQTTSYEQYF
TRBV14,.,TRBD2,TRBJ2-7,TGTGCCAGCAGCCAAGCCCTAGCGGGGACGTACGAGCAGTACTTC,CASSQALAGTYEQYF
TRBV20-1,.,.,TRBJ1-2,TGCAGTGCTAGACCCCCCATTGGCTACACCTTC,CSARPPIGYTF
TRBV27,.,TRBD1,TRBJ2-5,TGTGCCAGCAGTTTCGACAGGGGTGAGACCCAGTACTTC,CASSFDRGETQYF
TRBV3-1,few,TRBD2,TRBJ2-7,TGTGCCAGCAGCCCTTCCCTTCTTGGACTAGAGGAATACGAGCAGTACTTC,CASSPSLLGLEEYEQYF
TRBV7-6,few,.,TRBJ2-1,TGTGCCAGCAGCCCCCCCAGTGTAGGCTCCTACAATGAGCAGTTCTTC,CASSPPSVGSYNEQFF
TRBV30,.,.,TRBJ2-7,TGTGCCTTGAAGGGGGGGTACGAGCAGTACTTC,CALKGGYEQYF
TRBV29-1,.,.,TRBJ1-1,TGCAGCGTTGAAAAAGCGGGCAGACAGAACACTGAAGCTTTCTTT,CSVEKAGRQNTEAFF
TRBV2,.,TRBD1,TRBJ1-2,TGTGCCAGCAGTTCACAGGGGGCGAACTATGGCTACACCTTC,CASSSQGANYGYTF
TRBV6-2/TRBV6-3,.,.,TRBJ2-1,TGTGCCAGCAGAGTTAATGTTCGTACCTACAATGAGCAGTTCTTC,CASRVNVRTYNEQFF
TRBV12-3/TRBV12-4,.,TRBD1,TRBJ1-1,TGTGCCAGCAGACTGACAGGGGCAGGCACTGAAGCTTTCTTT,CASRLTGAGTEAFF
TRBV4-2,few,TRBD1,TRBJ2-6,TGTGCCAGCAGCCAACCGAGCGGGACAGGGGGCGCCGCTGGGGCCAACGTCCTGACTTTC,CASSQPSGTGGAAGANVLTF
TRBV20-1,few,TRBD1,TRBJ1-3,TGCAGTGCCTCAGGGGGCATCGGAAACACCATATATTTT,CSASGGIGNTIYF